This paragraph covers one T cell receptor beta chain sequence. Its antigen is not yet known. No base-level quality is on record; no much larger clone is a single base apart. The data originate from a study of blood T cell repertoires in COVID-19 (dated by TCRdb to the early 2020s). Describing the broader study: Samples from collaborators originated in the United States, Italy and Spain and spanned both the acute and convalescent phases of COVID-19. The prospective study material was composed of cDNA or gDNA derived from T cells, B-cell-depleted T cells, or PBMCs. Deeply sampled blood TCRbeta repertoires from subjects exposed to, actively infected with, or recovered from COVID-19 were included in the dataset. The repertoires were released in a freely available public database intended as a resource for research on the immune response to SARS-CoV-2. Samples were obtained from the ongoing ImmuneRACE study (first 160 participants) and from 1,000 to 1,500 subjects provided by 6 global collaborators. Sample metadata almost always included a de-identified subject ID, COVID-19 status, age in years and sex. Where HLA class I and class II types were available, the types were taken from metadata supplied by the sample provider, not from assay-based typing. General conclusions and limits of the study: The quantity of clinical and demographic metadata differed by source and by participant and was supplied without curation.

TCRbeta CDR3 regions were amplified from genomic DNA by means of the immunoSEQ Assay, a bias-controlled multiplex PCR. The authors processed their data as follows. The number of nucleated cells in each sample was estimated by amplification of reference gene primers within the assay. Sequence reads were collapsed and filtered to measure the absolute abundance of every unique TCRbeta CDR3 rearrangement. For each sample, productive Simpson clonality was calculated as the square root of Simpson's diversity index over productive rearrangements. Sourced from immuneACCESS, this table was stored by TCRdb with only in-frame sequences that have V and J called. A share of the clones is absent; for the studies checked, an unresolved V gene accounts for under half, and the remainder has no known explanation. V and J calls and clone size are given by that table; D and trimming were obtained from the DNA. The sample includes about 200,000 clones, with 70% to 90% observed a single time. The top ten clones comprise 0.65% to 0.95% of the sample.

The collaborating institutions used their own protocols to collect whole blood in K2EDTA tubes. For TCRbeta analysis, collaborators shipped samples as frozen whole blood, isolated PBMCs, or DNA extracted from either of those sample types. The origin of this receptor is a woman between 65 and 79 years old with acute or convalescent COVID-19. Input material: peripheral blood.

CDR3 region: CASSPDRTTEAFF. DNA sequence: TGCGCCAGCAGCCCGGACAGGACAACTGAAGCTTTCTTT. The rearranged segments are TRBV5-1 and TRBJ1-1, with 7 bases aligning to TRBD1. From the cysteine through the phenylalanine, the CDR3 covers 13 amino acids. The CDR3 DNA has 39 bases and is translated from base 1. Trimmed from V: 4 bases; trimmed from J: 5 bases; junction bases lacking a gene match: 5. As encoded in the germline V gene, CDR1 is SGHRS while CDR2 is YFSETQ.